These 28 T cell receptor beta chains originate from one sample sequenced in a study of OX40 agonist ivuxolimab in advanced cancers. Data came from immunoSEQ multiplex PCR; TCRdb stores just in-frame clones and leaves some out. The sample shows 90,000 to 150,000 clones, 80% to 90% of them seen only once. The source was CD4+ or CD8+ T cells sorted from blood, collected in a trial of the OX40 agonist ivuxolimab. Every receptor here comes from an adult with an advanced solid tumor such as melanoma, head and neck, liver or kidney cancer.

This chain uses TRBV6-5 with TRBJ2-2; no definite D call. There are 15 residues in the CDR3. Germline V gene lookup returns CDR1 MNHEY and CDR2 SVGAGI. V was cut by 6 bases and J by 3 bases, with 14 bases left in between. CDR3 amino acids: CASSLTRADTGELFF. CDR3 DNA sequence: TGTGCCAGCAGCCTTACCCGGGCCGACACCGGGGAGCTGTTTTTT.

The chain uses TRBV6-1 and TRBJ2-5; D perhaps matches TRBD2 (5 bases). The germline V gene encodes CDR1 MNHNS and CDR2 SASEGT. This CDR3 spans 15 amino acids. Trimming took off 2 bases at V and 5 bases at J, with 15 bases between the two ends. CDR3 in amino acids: CASSELGDPSETQYF. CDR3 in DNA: TGTGCCAGCAGTGAACTGGGAGATCCGTCCGAGACCCAGTACTTC.

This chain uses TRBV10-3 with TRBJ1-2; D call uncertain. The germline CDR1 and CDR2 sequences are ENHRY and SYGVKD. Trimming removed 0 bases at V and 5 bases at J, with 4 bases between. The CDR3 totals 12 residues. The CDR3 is CAISESTYGYTF. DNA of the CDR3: TGTGCCATCAGTGAGTCGACGTATGGCTACACCTTC.

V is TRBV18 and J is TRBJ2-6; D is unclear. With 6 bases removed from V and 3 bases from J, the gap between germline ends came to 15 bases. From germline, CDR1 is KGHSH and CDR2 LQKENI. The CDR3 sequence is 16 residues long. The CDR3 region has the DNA TGTGCCAGCTCCCCGAACTCGGGCCTTGGGGCCAACGTCCTGACTTTC. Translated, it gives CASSPNSGLGANVLTF.

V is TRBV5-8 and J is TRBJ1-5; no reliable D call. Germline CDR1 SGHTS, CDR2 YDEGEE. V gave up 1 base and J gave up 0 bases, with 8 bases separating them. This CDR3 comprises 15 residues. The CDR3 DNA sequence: TGTGCCAGCAGCTTGAAAGTCTTTAGCAATCAGCCCCAGCATTTT. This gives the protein CASSLKVFSNQPQHF.

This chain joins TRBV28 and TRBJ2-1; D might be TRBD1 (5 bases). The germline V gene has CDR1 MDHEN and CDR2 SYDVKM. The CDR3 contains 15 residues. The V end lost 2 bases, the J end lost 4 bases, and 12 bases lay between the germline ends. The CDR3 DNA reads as TGTGCCAGCAGTTTAGTGGGCAGGGTATACAATGAGCAGTTCTTC. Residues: CASSLVGRVYNEQFF.

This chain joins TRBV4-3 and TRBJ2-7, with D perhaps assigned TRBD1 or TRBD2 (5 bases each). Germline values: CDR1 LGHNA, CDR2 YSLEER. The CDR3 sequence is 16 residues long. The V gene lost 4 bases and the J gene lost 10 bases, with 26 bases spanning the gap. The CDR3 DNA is TGCGCCAGCAGCCGCACGGCTTTCCGGGACCCCCTAATCCAGTACTTC. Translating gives CASSRTAFRDPLIQYF.

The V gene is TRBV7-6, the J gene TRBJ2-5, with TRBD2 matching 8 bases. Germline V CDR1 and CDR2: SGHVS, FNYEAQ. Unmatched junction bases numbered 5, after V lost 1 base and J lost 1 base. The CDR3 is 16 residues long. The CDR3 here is CASSLGGGGFQETQYF. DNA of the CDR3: TGTGCCAGCAGCTTAGGAGGCGGGGGGTTCCAAGAGACCCAGTACTTC.

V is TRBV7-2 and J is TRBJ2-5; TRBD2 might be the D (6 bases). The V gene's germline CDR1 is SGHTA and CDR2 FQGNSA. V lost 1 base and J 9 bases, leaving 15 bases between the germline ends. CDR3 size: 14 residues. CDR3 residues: CASSLDAGLRAQYF. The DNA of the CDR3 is TGTGCCAGCAGCTTAGATGCGGGGCTAAGGGCCCAGTACTTC. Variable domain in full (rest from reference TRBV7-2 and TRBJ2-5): GAGVSQSPSNKVTEKGKDVELRCDPISGHTALYWYRQSLGQGLEFLIYFQGNSAPDKSGLPSDRFSAERTGGSVSTLTIQRTQQEDSAVYLCASSLDAGLRAQYFGPGTRLLVL.

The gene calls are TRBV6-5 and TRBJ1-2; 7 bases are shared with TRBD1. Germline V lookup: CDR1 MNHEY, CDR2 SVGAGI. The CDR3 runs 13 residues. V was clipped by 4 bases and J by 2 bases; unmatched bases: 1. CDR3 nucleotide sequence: TGTGCCAGCAGTTTACAGGGGAACTATGGCTACACCTTC. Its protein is CASSLQGNYGYTF.

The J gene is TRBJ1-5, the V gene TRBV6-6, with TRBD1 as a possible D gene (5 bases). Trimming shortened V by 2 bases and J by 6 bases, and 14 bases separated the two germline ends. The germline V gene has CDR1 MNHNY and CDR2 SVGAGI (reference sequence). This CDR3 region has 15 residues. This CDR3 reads CASSYRSRDGQPQHF. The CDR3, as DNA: TGTGCCAGCAGTTACAGGAGCAGGGACGGTCAGCCCCAGCATTTT.

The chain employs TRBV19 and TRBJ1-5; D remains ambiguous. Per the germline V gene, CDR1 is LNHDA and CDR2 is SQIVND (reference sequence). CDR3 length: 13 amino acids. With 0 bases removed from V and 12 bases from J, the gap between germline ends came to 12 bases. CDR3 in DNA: TGTGCCAGTAGTATAGATCAACGAGGGTTCCAGCATTTT. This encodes CASSIDQRGFQHF.

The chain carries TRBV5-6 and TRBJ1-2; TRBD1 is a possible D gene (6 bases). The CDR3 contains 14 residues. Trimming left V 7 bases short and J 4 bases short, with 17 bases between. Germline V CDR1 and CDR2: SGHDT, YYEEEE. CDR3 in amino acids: CASRLGGRGYGYTF. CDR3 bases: TGTGCCAGCCGATTGGGGGGGCGCGGCTATGGCTACACCTTC.

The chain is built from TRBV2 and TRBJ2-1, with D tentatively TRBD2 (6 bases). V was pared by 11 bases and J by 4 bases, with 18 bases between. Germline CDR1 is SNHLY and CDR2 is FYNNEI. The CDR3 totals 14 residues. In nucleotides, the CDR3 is TGTGCCGGCCTACCGGGACTCCTTTACAATGAGCAGTTCTTC. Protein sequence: CAGLPGLLYNEQFF. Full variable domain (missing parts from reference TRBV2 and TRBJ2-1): EPEVTQTPSHQVTQMGQEVILRCVPISNHLYFYWYRQILGQKVEFLVSFYNNEISEKSEIFDDQFSVERPDGSNFTLKIRSTKLEDSAMYFCAGLPGLLYNEQFFGPGTRLTVL.

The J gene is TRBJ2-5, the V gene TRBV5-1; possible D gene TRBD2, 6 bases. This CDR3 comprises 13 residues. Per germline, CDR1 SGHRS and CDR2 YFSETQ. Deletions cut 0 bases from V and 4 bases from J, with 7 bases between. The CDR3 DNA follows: TGCGCCAGCAGCTTGGGGAGGGTAGAGACCCAGTACTTC. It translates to CASSLGRVETQYF.

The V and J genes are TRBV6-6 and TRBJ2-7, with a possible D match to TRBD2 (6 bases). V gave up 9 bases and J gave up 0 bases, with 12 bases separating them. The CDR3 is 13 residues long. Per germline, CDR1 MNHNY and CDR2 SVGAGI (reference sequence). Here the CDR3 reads CASRRDFSYEQYF. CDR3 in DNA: TGTGCCAGTCGCCGGGACTTCTCCTACGAGCAGTACTTC.

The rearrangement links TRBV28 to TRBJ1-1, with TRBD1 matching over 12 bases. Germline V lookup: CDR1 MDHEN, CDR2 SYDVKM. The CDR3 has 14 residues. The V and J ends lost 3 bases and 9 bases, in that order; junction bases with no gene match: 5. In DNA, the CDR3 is TGTGCCAGCAGTTTCGCCGGGACAGGGGGCAAAGCTTTCTTT. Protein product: CASSFAGTGGKAFF.

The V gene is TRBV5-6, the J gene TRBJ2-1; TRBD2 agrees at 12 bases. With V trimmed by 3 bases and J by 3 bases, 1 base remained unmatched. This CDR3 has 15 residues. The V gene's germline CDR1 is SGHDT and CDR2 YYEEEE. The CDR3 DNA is TGTGCCAGCAGCTGGGGACTAGCGGGCTACAATGAGCAGTTCTTC. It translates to CASSWGLAGYNEQFF.

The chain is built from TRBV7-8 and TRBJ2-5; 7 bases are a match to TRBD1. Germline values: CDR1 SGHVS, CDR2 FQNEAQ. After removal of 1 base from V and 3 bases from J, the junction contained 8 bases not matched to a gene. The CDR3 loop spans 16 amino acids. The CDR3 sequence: CASSLEIRDREETQYF. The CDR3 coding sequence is TGTGCCAGCAGCTTAGAGATCCGGGACAGAGAAGAGACCCAGTACTTC.

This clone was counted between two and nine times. CDR3 residues: CASSFSGGSQPQHF. The CDR3 coding sequence is TGTGCCAGCAGCTTTTCAGGGGGCTCTCAGCCCCAGCATTTT. The genes are TRBV7-8 and TRBJ1-5, with 8 bases lining up with TRBD1. J gave up 6 bases and V 3 bases, and 4 bases lay outside the gene matches. CDR1 and CDR2 from the germline V gene are SGHVS and FQNEAQ. This CDR3 region has 14 residues.

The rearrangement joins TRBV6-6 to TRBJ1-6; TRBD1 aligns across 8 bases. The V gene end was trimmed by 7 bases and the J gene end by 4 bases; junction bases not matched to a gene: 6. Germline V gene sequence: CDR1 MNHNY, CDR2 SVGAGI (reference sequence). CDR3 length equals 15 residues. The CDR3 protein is CASTSTGEYNSPLHF. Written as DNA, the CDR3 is TGTGCCAGCACTTCGACAGGGGAATATAATTCACCCCTCCACTTT.

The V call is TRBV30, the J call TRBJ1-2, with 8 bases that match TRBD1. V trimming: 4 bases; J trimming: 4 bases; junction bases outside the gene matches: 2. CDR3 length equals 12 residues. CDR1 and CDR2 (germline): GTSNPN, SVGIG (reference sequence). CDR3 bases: TGTGCCTGGACAGGGGGCGGCTATGGCTACACCTTC. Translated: CAWTGGGYGYTF. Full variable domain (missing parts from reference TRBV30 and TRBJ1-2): SQTIHQWPATLVQPVGSPLSLECTVEGTSNPNLYWYRQAAGRGLQLLFYSVGIGQISSEVPQNLSASRPQDRQFILSSKKLLLSDSGFYLCAWTGGGYGYTFGSGTRLTVV.

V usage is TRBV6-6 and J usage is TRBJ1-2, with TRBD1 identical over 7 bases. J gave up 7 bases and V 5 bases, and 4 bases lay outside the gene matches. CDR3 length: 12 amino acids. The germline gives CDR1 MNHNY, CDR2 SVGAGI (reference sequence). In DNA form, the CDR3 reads TGTGCCAGCAGTCACAGGGGTTTTGGCTACACCTTC. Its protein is CASSHRGFGYTF.

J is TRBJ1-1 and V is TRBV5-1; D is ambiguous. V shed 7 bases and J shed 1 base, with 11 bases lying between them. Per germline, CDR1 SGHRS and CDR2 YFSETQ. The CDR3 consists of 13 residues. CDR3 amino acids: CASEETGNTEAFF. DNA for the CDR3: TGCGCCAGCGAGGAAACGGGGAACACTGAAGCTTTCTTT.

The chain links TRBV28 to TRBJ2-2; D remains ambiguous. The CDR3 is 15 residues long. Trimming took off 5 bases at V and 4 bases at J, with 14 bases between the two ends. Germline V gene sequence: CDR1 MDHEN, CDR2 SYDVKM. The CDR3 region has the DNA TGTGCCAGCAGTCCCTCGGCAGGATCCACCGGGGAGCTGTTTTTT. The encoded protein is CASSPSAGSTGELFF.

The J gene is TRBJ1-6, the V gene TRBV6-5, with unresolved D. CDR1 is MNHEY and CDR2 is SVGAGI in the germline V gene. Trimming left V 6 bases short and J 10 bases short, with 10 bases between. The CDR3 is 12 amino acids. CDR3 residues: CASSPVGSPLHF. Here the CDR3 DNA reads TGTGCCAGCAGCCCAGTAGGGTCACCCCTCCACTTT.

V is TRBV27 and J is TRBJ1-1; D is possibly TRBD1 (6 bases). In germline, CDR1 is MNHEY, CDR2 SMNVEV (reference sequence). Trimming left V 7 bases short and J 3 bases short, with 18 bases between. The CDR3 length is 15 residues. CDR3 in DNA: TGTGCCAGCACCCCCTTGGGGGCGCCCGACACTGAAGCTTTCTTT. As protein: CASTPLGAPDTEAFF.

The CDR3 loop is CATQFGQSETGELFF. The DNA of the CDR3 is TGTGCCACCCAGTTCGGGCAGTCGGAGACCGGGGAGCTGTTTTTT. The chain combines TRBV6-6 with TRBJ2-2; unclear D gene. V was clipped by 10 bases and J by 5 bases, with 20 bases between them. Germline V lookup: CDR1 MNHNY, CDR2 SVGAGI (reference sequence). The CDR3 sequence is 15 residues long.